This is a list of T cell receptor beta chains from one sample in a study of T cells in Graves' hyperthyroidism and ophthalmopathy. MiXCR, run by TCRdb on the multiplex PCR reads, gives a single entry per CDR3 protein. The sample holds some 510,000 distinct CDR3 sequences, 35% to 55% seen once. The sample comprised peripheral blood or thyroid tissue (not recorded which). All receptors come from a woman between 18 and 29 years old with Graves' hyperthyroidism. Both conserved end residues are part of each CDR3. The D gene is left open where the match is weak. Only some rows state a clone size, as once, few, many or a class for expanded clones.

d_call,clone_size,v_call,j_call,cdr3_nt,cdr3_aa
TRBD1,.,TRBV19,TRBJ2-5,TGTGCCAGTAGTTCCGGACAGGCAATGTCAGAGACCCAGTACTTC,CASSSGQAMSETQYF
.,many,TRBV7-9,TRBJ2-7,TGTGCCAGCAGCCTTGCCCTGACCAGCTACGAGCAGTACTTC,CASSLALTSYEQYF
.,few,TRBV20-1,TRBJ1-4,TGCAGTGCTAGGGATACAGGGCTTAATGAAAAACTGTTTTTT,CSARDTGLNEKLFF
TRBD1,.,TRBV7-9,TRBJ1-1,TGTGCCAGCAGCCAATCCGGGACAGGGGAAGCTTTCTTT,CASSQSGTGEAFF
TRBD1,.,TRBV7-3,TRBJ2-6,TGTGCCAGCAGGACAGGGGCGGACAACGTCCTGACTTTC,CASRTGADNVLTF
TRBD2,.,TRBV7-9,TRBJ2-7,TGTGCCAGCAGCCGGGTGGGGGGGGAAGGCTACGAGCAGTACTTC,CASSRVGGEGYEQYF
.,.,TRBV5-1,TRBJ1-6,TGCGCCAGCAGCATGGAGGCTCTGGACAGAGGTTCACCCCTCCACTTT,CASSMEALDRGSPLHF
TRBD1,.,TRBV20-1,TRBJ1-6,TGCAGTGCGCAGCCGGGACAGGCTAATTCACCCCTCCACTTT,CSAQPGQANSPLHF
.,many,TRBV7-8,TRBJ2-7,TGTGCCAGCAGCTCCCCCTCCTACGAGCAGTACTTC,CASSSPSYEQYF
TRBD1,many,TRBV29-1,TRBJ2-7,TGCAGCGTTGGGGGGCCAGGGGACAGGGCTATCAACGAGCAGTACTTC,CSVGGPGDRAINEQYF
TRBD1,.,TRBV2,TRBJ1-1,TGTGCCAGCAGTGGGGGACAGGGGGCCGCTGAAGCTTTCTTT,CASSGGQGAAEAFF
.,many,TRBV10-3,TRBJ2-7,TGTGCCATCAGTGGGTCAGGGGACGAGCAGTACTTC,CAISGSGDEQYF
.,.,TRBV20-1,TRBJ1-1,TGCAGTGCTAGCGCGGGCGCATCGAACACTGAAGCTTTCTTT,CSASAGASNTEAFF
.,many,TRBV12-3/TRBV12-4,TRBJ2-2,TGTGCCAGCACCCGTAGCACCGGGGAGCTGTTTTTT,CASTRSTGELFF
.,.,TRBV2,TRBJ2-7,TGTGCCAGCAGTGAAGACGGGGGAGTTGGCTACGAGCAGTACTTC,CASSEDGGVGYEQYF
TRBD2,.,TRBV7-2,TRBJ2-7,TGCGCCAGCAGCCAAGGACTAGCGGGAGGTTCCTACGAGCAGTACTTC,CASSQGLAGGSYEQYF
.,.,TRBV2,TRBJ1-1,TGTGCCAGCTGTTTCCGGACATTGAACACTGAAGCTTTCTTT,CASCFRTLNTEAFF
TRBD2,few,TRBV5-1,TRBJ2-7,TGCGCCAGCAGCCCAGTCGTACTAGCGAGTAACTCCTACGAGCAGTACTTC,CASSPVVLASNSYEQYF
TRBD1,few,TRBV7-3,TRBJ1-4,TGTGCCAGCAGCGGCCGACAGGGGGCTCAGGAAAAACTGTTTTTT,CASSGRQGAQEKLFF
.,.,TRBV29-1,TRBJ1-3,TGCAGCGTTGGAGGGCCGACTAACTCTGGAAACACCATATATTTT,CSVGGPTNSGNTIYF
.,few,TRBV12-3/TRBV12-4,TRBJ1-4,TGTGCCAGCAAAAACAGGGATGAAAAACTGTTTTTT,CASKNRDEKLFF
.,many,TRBV7-2,TRBJ2-5,TGTGCCAGCAGCCACCCAGAATCCAGGGAGACCCAGTACTTC,CASSHPESRETQYF
.,once,TRBV11-2,TRBJ1-5,TGTGCCAGCAGCTTATCCTTAGCGGATCAGCCCCAGCATTTT,CASSLSLADQPQHF
.,few,TRBV21-1,TRBJ2-7,TGTGCCAGCAGCATCGGAACCCTGAGGTACGAGCAGTACTTC,CASSIGTLRYEQYF
.,.,TRBV24-1,TRBJ1-2,TGTGCCACCAACGGCTATGGCTACACCTTC,CATNGYGYTF
TRBD1,many,TRBV10-3,TRBJ1-1,TGTGCCATCGGACAGGGTTTGGAGTCTGAAGCTTTCTTT,CAIGQGLESEAFF
.,.,TRBV14,TRBJ1-5,TGTGCCAGCTCACCAGCCGTGCCCGGCAATCAGCCCCAGCATTTT,CASSPAVPGNQPQHF
TRBD2,few,TRBV7-6,TRBJ2-7,TGTGCCAGCAGTTCTAGCGGGATCTACGAGCAGTACTTC,CASSSSGIYEQYF
.,many,TRBV15,TRBJ1-1,TGTGCCACCAGCAGATACCTGAGTACTGAAGCTTTCTTT,CATSRYLSTEAFF
TRBD1,many,TRBV2,TRBJ2-7,TGTGCCAGCACCGACAGGGGATGGGAGCAGTACTTC,CASTDRGWEQYF
.,many,TRBV24-1,TRBJ1-5,TGTGCCACCAGTGATAGCCGTAGCCCCAATCAGCCCCAGCATTTT,CATSDSRSPNQPQHF
TRBD2,.,TRBV24-1,TRBJ2-7,TGTGCCACCAGTGATTTGGCCGGGGGGAGCGAGCAGTACTTC,CATSDLAGGSEQYF
.,many,TRBV10-3,TRBJ1-5,TGTGCCATCACTCAGGACCCAAGCAATCAGCCCCAGCATTTT,CAITQDPSNQPQHF
TRBD2,.,TRBV24-1,TRBJ2-5,TGTGCCACCAGTGATTTCGGACTAGCGGGAGACTTGGAGACCCAGTACTTC,CATSDFGLAGDLETQYF
TRBD1,.,TRBV7-2,TRBJ1-1,TGTGCCAGCAGCTTAGAGGGGGCGAGGGGCACTGAAGCTTTCTTT,CASSLEGARGTEAFF
.,.,TRBV7-3,TRBJ2-5,TGTGCCAGCAGCCTAGGAGGGCCGGGAGAGACCCAGTACTTC,CASSLGGPGETQYF
.,many,TRBV7-9,TRBJ1-5,TGTGCCAGCAGCGACACGGGGGTAGCTCCCCAGCATTTT,CASSDTGVAPQHF
TRBD2,many,TRBV20-1,TRBJ2-7,TGCAGTGCGGGCGGGACTAGCGGCTACGAGCAGTACTTC,CSAGGTSGYEQYF
TRBD1,many,TRBV29-1,TRBJ1-2,TGCAGCGGCGGGACAGGGGGTGACTATGGCTACACCTTC,CSGGTGGDYGYTF
TRBD1,.,TRBV19,TRBJ2-6,TGTGCCAGTAGTATATTGACAGGGTTAGGGGCCAACGTCCTGACTTTC,CASSILTGLGANVLTF
.,many,TRBV5-1,TRBJ2-6,TGCGCCAGCAGCTTCGTTGCCTCTGGGGCCAACGTCCTGACTTTC,CASSFVASGANVLTF
TRBD2,.,TRBV29-1,TRBJ2-5,TGCAGCGTTGAAGAACCAGCGGGAGGGAGGGAGACCCAGTACTTC,CSVEEPAGGRETQYF
TRBD1,.,TRBV20-1,TRBJ2-5,TGCAGTGCGTGGACAGGGTCCTGGGAGACCCAGTACTTC,CSAWTGSWETQYF
TRBD1,.,TRBV4-1,TRBJ1-5,TGCGCCAGCAGCTCCCGGGACAGGGACAATCAGCCCCAGCATTTT,CASSSRDRDNQPQHF
.,few,TRBV13,TRBJ1-3,TGTGCCAGCAGCAAGGGACAAAACTCTGGAAACACCATATATTTT,CASSKGQNSGNTIYF
TRBD1,.,TRBV10-3,TRBJ2-7,TGTGCCAGCAGTTCCCGGGACAGTGACTTCTACGAGCAGTACTTC,CASSSRDSDFYEQYF
.,.,TRBV5-1,TRBJ1-2,TGTGCCAGCAGCTTGGCCCCAGGGGACTATGGCTACACCTTC,CASSLAPGDYGYTF
.,few,TRBV25-1,TRBJ2-3,TGTGCCAGCAGTGAGGGCTTCTCCTCGACAGATACGCAGTATTTT,CASSEGFSSTDTQYF
.,once,TRBV10-3,TRBJ2-6,TGTGCCATCAGCTTGGCGGGACGGTCCTTCTCTGGGGCCAACGTCCTGACTTTC,CAISLAGRSFSGANVLTF
.,.,TRBV7-8,TRBJ1-2,TGTGCCAGCACCTTTACCGGGACTCGGCTCTATGGCTACACCTTC,CASTFTGTRLYGYTF
TRBD1,.,TRBV2,TRBJ2-5,TGTGCCGCCTCCTCCGGGACAGGGCAAGAGACCCAGTACTTC,CAASSGTGQETQYF
.,.,TRBV12-5,TRBJ1-1,TGTGCTAGTGGTTTGGTACCTGGCAAGAACACTGAAGCTTTCTTT,CASGLVPGKNTEAFF
.,.,TRBV14,TRBJ1-5,TGTGCCAGCAGCCAAGCGGCGGGAGATCAGCCCCAGCATTTT,CASSQAAGDQPQHF
.,few,TRBV6-5,TRBJ1-3,TGTGCCGGGGGGGGAAACACCATATATTTT,CAGGGNTIYF
.,.,TRBV6-1,TRBJ2-5,TGTGCCAGCAGCCGGGGACGATTCGAAGAGACCCAGTACTTC,CASSRGRFEETQYF
.,.,TRBV29-1,TRBJ2-5,TGCAGCGTTGAAGACAGGCCGGAGACCCAGTACTTC,CSVEDRPETQYF
TRBD1,.,TRBV7-8,TRBJ1-2,TGTGCCAGCAGCCCAGCCGGGACAGGGGGATATGGCTACACCTTC,CASSPAGTGGYGYTF
TRBD1,.,TRBV24-1,TRBJ1-2,TGTGCCACCAGCGTGACAGGGGGCGATGGCTACACCTTC,CATSVTGGDGYTF